Listed below are T cell receptor beta chains from one sample, sequenced in a study of T-cell reconstitution after alpha-beta-depleted transplantation in children. TCRdb reanalysed the PCR reads using MiXCR and keeps one entry per CDR3 protein. The data hold more than 150,000 distinct CDR3 sequences, with less than 8% observed a single time. The sequenced sample was PBMCs from the stem cell graft donor, obtained from the stem cell graft. These receptors originate from a human donor who donated a stem cell graft to a child with Wiskott-Aldrich syndrome. CDR3s include the opening cysteine and the closing phenylalanine or tryptophan.

TRBV29-1,TRBJ1-2,CSAELGNYGYTF
TRBV7-2,TRBJ2-3,CASSPNLADTQYF
TRBV12-3/TRBV12-4,TRBJ1-5,CASSLEHWASNQPQHF
TRBV7-2,TRBJ1-2,CASRGGSFDYGYTF
TRBV5-1,TRBJ2-1,CASSLGVSGGAYEQFF
TRBV12-3/TRBV12-4,TRBJ2-1,CASSRPGTGNHEQFF
TRBV20-1,TRBJ1-2,CSAPDRGNYGYTF
TRBV4-1,TRBJ1-2,CASSQEINYGYTF
TRBV12-3/TRBV12-4,TRBJ1-1,CASKYDSWGTEAFF
TRBV25-1,TRBJ2-5,CASSAGGEGETQYF
TRBV6-5,TRBJ2-2,CASAMGNTGELFF
TRBV12-3/TRBV12-4,TRBJ1-1,CASSPLRKDSEAFF
TRBV30,TRBJ2-1,CAWSVVVGVEQFF
TRBV16,TRBJ1-5,CASSQGSGQPQHF
TRBV10-2,TRBJ2-1,CASRPRMDEQFF
TRBV13,TRBJ2-7,CASSIPGQIVEQYF
TRBV19,TRBJ2-3,CASSIGLAGGDTQYF
TRBV27,TRBJ2-1,CASRTGPNEQFF
TRBV6-5,TRBJ1-4,CASSYSTGFVTNEKLFF
TRBV12-3/TRBV12-4,TRBJ2-3,CASSLVWETTDTQYF
TRBV20-1,TRBJ2-1,CSARGKGYNEQFF
TRBV6-5,TRBJ1-1,CASSYGTVSTNTEAFF
TRBV7-2,TRBJ2-4,CASSPPPAKNIQYF
TRBV20-1,TRBJ2-3,CSARGEGLSMSTDTQYF
TRBV14,TRBJ2-5,CASSTTGTYQETQYF
TRBV11-2,TRBJ2-7,CASSRRMVAGGPSYEQYF
TRBV7-2,TRBJ2-1,CASSQNPSSYNEQFF